This is a list of T cell receptor beta chains from one sample in a study of Ad26.COV2.S vaccination and SARS-CoV-2 variants. Method: immunoSEQ multiplex PCR; TCRdb's copy keeps in-frame clones and lacks some. The sample holds some 320,000 clones; roughly 84% are singletons and the top ten take more than 1.5%. Sequenced material: peripheral blood, taken in a trial of Ad26.COV2.S vaccine versus placebo. The receptors come from a person between 18 and 59 years old who received the Ad26.COV2.S COVID-19 vaccine or a placebo. The CDR3 runs from the conserved cysteine through the conserved F or W. The D gene is left open where the match is weak. The listing skips clone size in some rows; elsewhere it reads once, few, many or a size class.

clone_size: .; j_call: TRBJ1-2; v_call: TRBV29-1; d_call: .; cdr3_nt: TGCAGCGTTGAAGACCCCGGGATTCGGGGGGGCTACACCTTC; cdr3_aa: CSVEDPGIRGGYTF
clone_size: .; j_call: TRBJ2-7; v_call: TRBV6-2/TRBV6-3; d_call: .; cdr3_nt: TGTGCCAGCAGTTACTCGAGAGGGGTCCACGAGCAGTACTTC; cdr3_aa: CASSYSRGVHEQYF
clone_size: .; j_call: TRBJ2-1; v_call: TRBV15; d_call: .; cdr3_nt: TGTGCCACCAGCAGAGACCCATCCTCCTACAATGAGCAGTTCTTC; cdr3_aa: CATSRDPSSYNEQFF
clone_size: .; j_call: TRBJ2-5; v_call: TRBV6-6; d_call: .; cdr3_nt: TGTGCCAGCAGCTATCGCGTAACAGGGTCGGGGGAGACCCAGTACTTC; cdr3_aa: CASSYRVTGSGETQYF
clone_size: few; j_call: TRBJ2-7; v_call: TRBV9; d_call: .; cdr3_nt: TGTGCCAGCAGCGTGGGGACCTTGAACGAGCAGTACTTC; cdr3_aa: CASSVGTLNEQYF
clone_size: once; j_call: TRBJ1-1; v_call: TRBV19; d_call: TRBD1; cdr3_nt: TGTGCCAGTAGTATAGATATTCGAGTCCGACAGGGTGGGGCTTTCTTT; cdr3_aa: CASSIDIRVRQGGAFF
clone_size: .; j_call: TRBJ2-3; v_call: TRBV19; d_call: TRBD1; cdr3_nt: TGTGCCAGTAGACCAGGACAGGGCACAGATACGCAGTATTTT; cdr3_aa: CASRPGQGTDTQYF
clone_size: .; j_call: TRBJ1-1; v_call: TRBV18; d_call: .; cdr3_nt: TGTGCCAGCTCCCTAGTGGGGCTGAACACTGAAGCTTTCTTT; cdr3_aa: CASSLVGLNTEAFF
clone_size: .; j_call: TRBJ1-6; v_call: TRBV2; d_call: .; cdr3_nt: TGTGCCAGCAGTCCACGGGAGAGTAATAATTCACCCCTCCACTTT; cdr3_aa: CASSPRESNNSPLHF
clone_size: .; j_call: TRBJ1-2; v_call: TRBV5-1; d_call: TRBD1; cdr3_nt: TGCGCCAGCAGCTTGCCCGGACAGGGCTATGGCTACACCTTC; cdr3_aa: CASSLPGQGYGYTF
clone_size: .; j_call: TRBJ2-3; v_call: TRBV2; d_call: .; cdr3_nt: TGTGCCAGCCAGATTCTTCGGAGCACAGATACGCAGTATTTT; cdr3_aa: CASQILRSTDTQYF
clone_size: .; j_call: TRBJ2-5; v_call: TRBV5-1; d_call: .; cdr3_nt: TGCGCCAGCAGCATTACGGGAGAGACCCAGTACTTC; cdr3_aa: CASSITGETQYF
clone_size: .; j_call: TRBJ1-3; v_call: TRBV6-5; d_call: .; cdr3_nt: TGTGCCAGCAGGGGAGCGGCGCAGGAACGAAACACCATATATTTT; cdr3_aa: CASRGAAQERNTIYF
clone_size: .; j_call: TRBJ2-3; v_call: TRBV6-5; d_call: TRBD2; cdr3_nt: TGTGCCAGCAGTTACTCGCTATCGGGGGGATATAGGCAGTATTTT; cdr3_aa: CASSYSLSGGYRQYF
clone_size: .; j_call: TRBJ1-1; v_call: TRBV10-3; d_call: .; cdr3_nt: TGTGCCATCAGCCCGGGAGGGCCCCCCGAAGCTTTCTTT; cdr3_aa: CAISPGGPPEAFF
clone_size: .; j_call: TRBJ2-3; v_call: TRBV19; d_call: .; cdr3_nt: TGTGCCAGTAGTATTGTTACAGGGAGCACAGATACGCAGTATTTT; cdr3_aa: CASSIVTGSTDTQYF
clone_size: .; j_call: TRBJ2-5; v_call: TRBV10-2; d_call: .; cdr3_nt: TGCGCCAGCAGTGAGTCGAGGGGGATGGGGACCCAGTACTTC; cdr3_aa: CASSESRGMGTQYF